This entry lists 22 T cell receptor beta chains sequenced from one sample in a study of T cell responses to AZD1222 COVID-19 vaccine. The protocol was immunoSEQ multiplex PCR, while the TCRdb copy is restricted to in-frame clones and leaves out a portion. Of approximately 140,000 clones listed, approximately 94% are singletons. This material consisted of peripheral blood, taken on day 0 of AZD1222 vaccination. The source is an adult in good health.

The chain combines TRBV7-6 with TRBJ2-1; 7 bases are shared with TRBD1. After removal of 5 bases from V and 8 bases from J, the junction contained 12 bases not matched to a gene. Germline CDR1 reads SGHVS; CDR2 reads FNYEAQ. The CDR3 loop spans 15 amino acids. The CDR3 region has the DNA TGTGCCAGCAGCGTTCGACAGGGTGATGGGGATGAGCAGTTCTTC. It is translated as CASSVRQGDGDEQFF.

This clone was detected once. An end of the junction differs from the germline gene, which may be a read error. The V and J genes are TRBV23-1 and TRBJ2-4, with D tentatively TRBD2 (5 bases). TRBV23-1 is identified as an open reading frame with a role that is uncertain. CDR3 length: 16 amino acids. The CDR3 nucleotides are TGCGCCAGCAGTGAATCTCGGGGAGTAGGCAAAAACATTCAGTACTTC. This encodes CASSESRGVGKNIQYF.

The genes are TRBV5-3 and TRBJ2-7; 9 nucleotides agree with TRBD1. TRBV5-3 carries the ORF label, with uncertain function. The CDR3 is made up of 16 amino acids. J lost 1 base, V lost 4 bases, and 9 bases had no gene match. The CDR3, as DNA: TGTGCCAGAAGCGGGGCGTACAGGGGGCTTTCCTACGAGCAGTACGTC. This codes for CARSGAYRGLSYEQYV.

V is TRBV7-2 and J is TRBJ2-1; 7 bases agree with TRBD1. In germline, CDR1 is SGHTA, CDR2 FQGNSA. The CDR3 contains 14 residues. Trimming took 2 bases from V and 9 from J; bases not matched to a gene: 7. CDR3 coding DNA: TGTGCCAGCAGCTTACTCAACAGGGGCAGTGAGCAGTTCTTC. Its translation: CASSLLNRGSEQFF.

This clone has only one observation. The chain's CDR3 is CASSGADNYGYTF. The CDR3 nucleotides are TGTGCCAGCAGCGGAGCAGACAACTATGGCTACACCTTC. V usage is TRBV5-4 and J usage is TRBJ1-2, with D uncertain. The germline V gene has CDR1 SGHNT and CDR2 YYREEE (reference sequence). There are 13 residues in the CDR3. V was pared by 4 bases and J by 2 bases, with 9 bases between.

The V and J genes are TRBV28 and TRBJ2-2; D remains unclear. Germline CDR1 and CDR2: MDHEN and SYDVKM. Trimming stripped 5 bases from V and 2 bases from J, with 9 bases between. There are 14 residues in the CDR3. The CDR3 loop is CASSVAHNTGELFF. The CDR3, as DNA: TGTGCCAGCAGTGTCGCTCATAACACCGGGGAGCTGTTTTTT.

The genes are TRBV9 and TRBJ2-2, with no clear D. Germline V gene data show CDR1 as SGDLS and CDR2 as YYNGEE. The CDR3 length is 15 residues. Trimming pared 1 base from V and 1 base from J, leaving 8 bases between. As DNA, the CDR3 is TGTGCCAGCAGCGTATTCCAGAGGAACACCGGGGAGCTGTTTTTT. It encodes CASSVFQRNTGELFF.

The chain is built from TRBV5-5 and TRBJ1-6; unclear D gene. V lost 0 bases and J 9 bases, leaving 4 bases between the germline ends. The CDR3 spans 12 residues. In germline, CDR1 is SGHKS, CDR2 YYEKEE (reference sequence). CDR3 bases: TGTGCCAGCAGCTTGGAGAGTTCACCCCTCCACTTT. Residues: CASSLESSPLHF.

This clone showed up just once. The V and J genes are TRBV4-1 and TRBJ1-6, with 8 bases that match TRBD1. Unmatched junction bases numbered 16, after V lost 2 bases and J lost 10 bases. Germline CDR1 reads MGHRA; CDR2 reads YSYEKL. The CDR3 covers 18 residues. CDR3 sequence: CASSQSQGQGTARSPLHF. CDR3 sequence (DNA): TGCGCCAGCAGCCAATCCCAAGGACAGGGAACAGCAAGGTCACCCCTCCACTTT.

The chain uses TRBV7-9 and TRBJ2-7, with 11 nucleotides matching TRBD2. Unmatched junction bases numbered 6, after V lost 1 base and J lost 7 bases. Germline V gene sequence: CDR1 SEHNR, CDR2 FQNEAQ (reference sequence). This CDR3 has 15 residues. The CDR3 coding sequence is TGTGCCAGCAGCTTAGTTATTAGCGGGGGGGATGAGCAGTACGTC. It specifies CASSLVISGGDEQYV.

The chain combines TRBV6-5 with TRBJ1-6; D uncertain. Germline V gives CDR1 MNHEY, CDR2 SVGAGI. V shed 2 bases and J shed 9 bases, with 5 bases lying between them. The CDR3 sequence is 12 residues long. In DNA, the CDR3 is TGTGCCAGCAGTTACATCGCTTCACCCCTCCACTTT. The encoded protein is CASSYIASPLHF.

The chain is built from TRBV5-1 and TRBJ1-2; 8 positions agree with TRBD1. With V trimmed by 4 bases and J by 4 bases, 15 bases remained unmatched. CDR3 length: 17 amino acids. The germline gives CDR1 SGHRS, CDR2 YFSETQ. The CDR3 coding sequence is TGCGCCAGCAGCAAAAGACAGGGGTTGGATAGAGGCTATGGCTACACCTTC. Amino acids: CASSKRQGLDRGYGYTF.

CDR3 coding DNA: TGTGCCAGCAGCTTGGTTGAGCAGTTCTTC. It specifies CASSLVEQFF. The V and J genes are TRBV7-2 and TRBJ2-1; D unresolved. CDR3 size: 10 residues. Trimming took 3 bases from V and 9 from J, leaving 3 bases between them. Germline V CDR1 and CDR2: SGHTA, FQGNSA.

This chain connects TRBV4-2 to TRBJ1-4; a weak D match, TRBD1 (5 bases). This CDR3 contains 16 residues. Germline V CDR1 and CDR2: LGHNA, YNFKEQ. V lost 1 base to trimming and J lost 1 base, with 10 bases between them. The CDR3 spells CASSQVQGRTNEKLFF. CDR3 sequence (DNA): TGTGCCAGCAGCCAAGTGCAGGGTCGAACTAATGAAAAACTGTTTTTT.

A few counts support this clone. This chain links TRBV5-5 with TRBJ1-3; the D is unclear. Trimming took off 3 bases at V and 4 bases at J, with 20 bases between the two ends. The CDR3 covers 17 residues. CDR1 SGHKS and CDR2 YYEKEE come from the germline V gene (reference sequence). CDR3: CASSWHSWFSDGNTIYF. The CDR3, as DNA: TGTGCCAGCAGCTGGCATTCCTGGTTCTCTGACGGAAACACCATATATTTT.

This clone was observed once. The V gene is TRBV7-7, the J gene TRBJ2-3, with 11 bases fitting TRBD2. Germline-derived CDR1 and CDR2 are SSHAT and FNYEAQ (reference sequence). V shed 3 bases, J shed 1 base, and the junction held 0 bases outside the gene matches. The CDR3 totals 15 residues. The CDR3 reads CASSLGLAGTDTQYF. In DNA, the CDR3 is TGTGCCAGCAGCTTGGGACTAGCGGGCACAGATACGCAGTATTTT.

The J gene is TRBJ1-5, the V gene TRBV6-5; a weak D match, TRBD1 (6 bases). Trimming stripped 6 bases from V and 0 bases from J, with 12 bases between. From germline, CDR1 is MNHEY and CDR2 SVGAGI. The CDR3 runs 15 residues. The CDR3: CASRLDSNSNQPQHF. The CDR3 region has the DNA TGTGCCAGCAGACTGGACAGCAATAGCAATCAGCCCCAGCATTTT.

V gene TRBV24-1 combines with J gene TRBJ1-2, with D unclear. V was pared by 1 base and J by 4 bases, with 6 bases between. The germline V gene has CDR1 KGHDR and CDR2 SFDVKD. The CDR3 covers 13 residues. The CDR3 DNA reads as TGTGCCACCAGTGATTTTAGCGGCTATGGCTACACCTTC. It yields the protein CATSDFSGYGYTF.

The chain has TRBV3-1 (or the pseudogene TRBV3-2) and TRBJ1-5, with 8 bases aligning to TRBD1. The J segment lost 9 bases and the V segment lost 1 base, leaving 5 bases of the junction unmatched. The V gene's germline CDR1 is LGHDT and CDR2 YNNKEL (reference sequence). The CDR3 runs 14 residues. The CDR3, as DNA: TGTGCCAGCAGCCAAGGGACAGGGAGAGGGCCCCAGCATTTT. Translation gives CASSQGTGRGPQHF.

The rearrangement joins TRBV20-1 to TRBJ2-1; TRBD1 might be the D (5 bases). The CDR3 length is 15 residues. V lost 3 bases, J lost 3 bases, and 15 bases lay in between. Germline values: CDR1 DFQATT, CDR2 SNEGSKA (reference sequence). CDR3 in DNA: TGCAGTGCTAGTGGATGGGTCCAGGGCTACAATGAGCAGTTCTTC. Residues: CSASGWVQGYNEQFF.

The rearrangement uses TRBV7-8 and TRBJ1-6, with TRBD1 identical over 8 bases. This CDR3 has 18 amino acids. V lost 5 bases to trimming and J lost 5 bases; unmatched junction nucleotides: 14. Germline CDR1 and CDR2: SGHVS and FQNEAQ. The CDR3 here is CASSGTRAGGANNSPLHF. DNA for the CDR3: TGTGCCAGCAGCGGGACTCGTGCAGGGGGCGCAAATAATTCACCCCTCCACTTT.

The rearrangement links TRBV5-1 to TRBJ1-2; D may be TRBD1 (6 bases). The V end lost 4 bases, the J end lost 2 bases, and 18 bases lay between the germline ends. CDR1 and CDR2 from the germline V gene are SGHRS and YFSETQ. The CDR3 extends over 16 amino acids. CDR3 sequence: CASSPGARQANYGYTF. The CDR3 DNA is TGCGCCAGCAGCCCAGGGGCCCGACAGGCGAACTATGGCTACACCTTC.